This passage covers 23 T cell receptor beta chains from one sample sequenced in a study of cytomegalovirus exposure and HLA in healthy donors. The primer mix had 60 Vbeta and 13 Jbeta primers. Generated by immunoSEQ multiplex PCR, the TCRdb table keeps only in-frame clones and is missing some. Among about 180,000 clones, roughly 81% were seen once, and the ten largest hold approximately 4.4%. The sequenced sample consisted of PBMCs. These receptors were taken from a woman aged 18-29 years in good health and CMV-seropositive.

This clone occurred once. One end of the junction does not line up with germline, which may come from a read error. The chain is built from TRBV4-2 and TRBJ2-7, with D possibly TRBD1 on 5 matching bases. CDR3 length: 16 amino acids. The V gene's germline CDR1 is LGHNA and CDR2 YNFKEQ. CDR3 region: CASSHLLGRPPYEQYF. The CDR3 bases are TGTGCCAGTAGCCACCTCCTGGGGCGCCCCCCTTACGAGCAGTACTTC.

This rearrangement joins TRBV14 to TRBJ2-3; 8 nucleotides align to TRBD2. The CDR3 length is 14 residues. CDR1 is SGHDN and CDR2 is FVKESK in the germline V gene. With V trimmed by 4 bases and J by 2 bases, 2 bases remained unmatched. DNA for the CDR3: TGTGCCAGCAGCCTAGCGGGGAACACAGATACGCAGTATTTT. This gives the protein CASSLAGNTDTQYF.

The CDR3 DNA reads as TGTGCCAGCAGCGTACAGGGTCAAGGCGAAGCTTTCTTT. The encoded protein is CASSVQGQGEAFF. The chain combines TRBV9 with TRBJ1-1; TRBD1 might be the D (5 bases). The germline V gene has CDR1 SGDLS and CDR2 YYNGEE. With 1 base removed from V and 8 bases from J, the gap between germline ends came to 12 bases. This CDR3 has 13 residues.

The chain joins TRBV5-4 to TRBJ2-7; 9 bases fit TRBD1. Losses at the gene ends were 7 bases for V and 4 bases for J; bases not matched to a gene: 6. CDR3 length: 13 amino acids. CDR1 is SGHNT, CDR2 YYREEE, per germline (reference sequence). CDR3 loop: CASAPGTGYEQYF. The DNA for the CDR3 is TGTGCCAGCGCGCCGGGGACAGGGTACGAGCAGTACTTC.

The chain links TRBV11-2 to TRBJ1-1; D ambiguous. This CDR3 comprises 11 residues. Trimming left V 3 bases short and J 8 bases short, with 7 bases between. From germline, CDR1 is SGHAT and CDR2 FQNNGV. Here the CDR3 DNA reads TGTGCCAGCAGCTTTTACCGGGAAGCTTTCTTT. Translating gives CASSFYREAFF.

The chain carries TRBV7-2 and TRBJ2-3; D perhaps matches TRBD2 (7 bases). The V gene lost 5 bases and the J gene lost 6 bases, with 18 bases spanning the gap. Germline V gene data show CDR1 as SGHTA and CDR2 as FQGNSA. The CDR3 covers 15 residues. CDR3 region: CASSLRGGAGDTQYF. DNA for the CDR3: TGTGCCAGCAGCCTGAGGGGGGGGGCCGGTGATACGCAGTATTTT.

The chain links TRBV28 to TRBJ1-3; 7 bases are a match to TRBD1. The CDR3 loop spans 17 amino acids. V lost 5 bases, J lost 4 bases, and 14 bases stayed unmatched. Germline values: CDR1 MDHEN, CDR2 SYDVKM. CDR3 amino acids: CASSPRQGNFIGNTIYF. CDR3 DNA sequence: TGTGCCAGCAGTCCCAGACAGGGAAATTTTATCGGAAACACCATATATTTT.

The J gene is TRBJ1-1, the V gene TRBV30; D uncertain. The CDR3 spans 13 residues. Looked up from germline, CDR1 is GTSNPN and CDR2 is SVGIG (reference sequence). The V and J ends lost 2 bases and 1 base respectively, with 8 bases between them. The CDR3 loop is CAWSSQSNTEAFF. For the CDR3, the DNA is TGTGCCTGGAGTTCCCAGTCGAACACTGAAGCTTTCTTT.

The chain combines TRBV4-2 with TRBJ2-7; 7 nucleotides line up with TRBD2. The length of the CDR3 is 15 residues. Per germline, CDR1 LGHNA and CDR2 YNFKEQ. V shed 3 bases and J 6 bases; nucleotides not matched to a gene: 11. The CDR3: CASSQNPPTSSEQYF. The CDR3 DNA follows: TGTGCCAGCAGCCAGAATCCCCCGACTAGCAGCGAGCAGTACTTC.

This clone was seen once. V gene TRBV5-1 combines with J gene TRBJ2-1; the D gene is possibly TRBD1 (6 bases). Germline lookup yields CDR1 SGHRS and CDR2 YFSETQ. CDR3 size: 14 residues. V lost 3 bases and J 7 bases, leaving 14 bases between the germline ends. The CDR3 region has the DNA TGCGCCAGCAGCTCCCAGACAGGAGGTAATGAGCAGTTCTTC. Protein: CASSSQTGGNEQFF.

This chain connects TRBV18 to TRBJ2-6; D gene ambiguous. CDR1 is KGHSH and CDR2 is LQKENI in the germline V gene. V was clipped by 6 bases and J by 0 bases, with 12 bases between them. The CDR3 is made up of 16 amino acids. The CDR3 nucleotides read TGTGCCAGCTCGCGTACAGCCGCCTCTGGGGCCAACGTCCTGACTTTC. This encodes CASSRTAASGANVLTF.

V and J are TRBV19 and TRBJ2-1; 13 nucleotides align to TRBD2. This CDR3 spans 14 amino acids. CDR1 is LNHDA and CDR2 is SQIVND in the germline V gene (reference sequence). With V trimmed by 7 bases and J by 8 bases, 5 bases remained unmatched. The CDR3 sequence is CASTELAGGYEQFF. The CDR3 nucleotides read TGTGCCAGTACGGAACTAGCGGGGGGGTATGAGCAGTTCTTC. Combining the CDR3 with reference TRBV19 and TRBJ2-1 gives the whole variable domain DGGITQSPKYLFRKEGQNVTLSCEQNLNHDAMYWYRQDPGQGLRLIYYSQIVNDFQKGDIAEGYSVSREKKESFPLTVTSAQKNPTAFYLCASTELAGGYEQFFGPGTRLTVL.

The chain recombines TRBV5-6 with TRBJ1-1; no clear D gene. Trimming pared 2 bases from V and 5 bases from J, leaving 4 bases between. The CDR3 loop spans 11 amino acids. Germline V gives CDR1 SGHDT, CDR2 YYEEEE. In DNA, the CDR3 is TGTGCCAGCAGCTTCAATACTGAAGCTTTCTTT. The encoded protein is CASSFNTEAFF. Variable domain in full (rest from reference TRBV5-6 and TRBJ1-1): DAGVTQSPTHLIKTRGQQVTLRCSPKSGHDTVSWYQQALGQGPQFIFQYYEEEERQRGNFPDRFSGHQFPNYSSELNVNALLLGDSALYLCASSFNTEAFFGQGTRLTVV.

Note on this clone: An end of the junction does not agree with germline; a read error may underlie this. CDR3 sequence (DNA): TGTTCCAGCAGCTCCGACAGGACCTCCAACACCGGGGAGCTGTTTTTT. Amino acid sequence: CSSSSDRTSNTGELFF. The V and J genes are TRBV7-9 and TRBJ2-2; weak D call: TRBD1 (6 bases). Germline V gene sequence: CDR1 SEHNR, CDR2 FQNEAQ (reference sequence). The CDR3 runs to 16 residues.

This clone appeared a single time. V and J are TRBV5-1 and TRBJ1-4; 7 bases are shared with TRBD1. V gave up 2 bases and J gave up 5 bases; unmatched junction bases: 18. The CDR3 is made up of 19 amino acids. Germline values: CDR1 SGHRS, CDR2 YFSETQ. The CDR3 loop reads CASSFENNQPGQINEKLFF. CDR3 DNA sequence: TGCGCCAGCAGCTTCGAAAATAACCAACCGGGACAGATAAATGAAAAACTGTTTTTT.

V is TRBV27 and J is TRBJ2-5; 9 bases are a match to TRBD1. This CDR3 comprises 14 residues. V was clipped by 5 bases and J by 3 bases; unmatched bases: 4. Per the germline V gene, CDR1 is MNHEY and CDR2 is SMNVEV (reference sequence). This CDR3 is CASSPWTGEETQYF. Here the CDR3 DNA reads TGTGCCAGCAGTCCTTGGACAGGGGAAGAGACCCAGTACTTC.

This clone was observed a handful of times. The chain carries TRBV5-1 and TRBJ2-7; TRBD2 matches at 7 bases. Losses at the gene ends were 0 bases for V and 2 bases for J; bases not matched to a gene: 5. This CDR3 spans 15 amino acids. The V gene's germline CDR1 is SGHRS and CDR2 YFSETQ. CDR3 residues: CASSLVSGRAYEQYF. In DNA, the CDR3 is TGCGCCAGCAGCTTGGTATCAGGGAGGGCCTACGAGCAGTACTTC. Full variable domain (remainder filled in from reference TRBV5-1 and TRBJ2-7): KAGVTQTPRYLIKTRGQQVTLSCSPISGHRSVSWYQQTPGQGLQFLFEYFSETQRNKGNFPGRFSGRQFSNSRSEMNVSTLELGDSALYLCASSLVSGRAYEQYFGPGTRLTVT.

V gene TRBV5-1 combines with J gene TRBJ2-5; TRBD2 agrees at 7 bases. The germline gives CDR1 SGHRS, CDR2 YFSETQ. This CDR3 has 17 residues. V gave up 0 bases and J gave up 0 bases; unmatched junction bases: 8. This CDR3 is CASSLGGSGVNQETQYF. CDR3 coding DNA: TGCGCCAGCAGCTTGGGTGGCAGCGGGGTAAACCAAGAGACCCAGTACTTC.

The V and J genes are TRBV6-5 and TRBJ1-4, with D perhaps matching TRBD1 (5 bases). In germline, CDR1 is MNHEY, CDR2 SVGAGI. CDR3 size: 15 residues. Deletions cut 0 bases from V and 2 bases from J, with 7 bases between. Here the CDR3 reads CASSYSGLTNEKLFF. The DNA of the CDR3 is TGTGCCAGCAGTTACTCGGGACTCACTAATGAAAAACTGTTTTTT.

The chain links TRBV30 to TRBJ2-1, with 8 bases that match TRBD2. The CDR3 loop spans 13 amino acids. Germline V gene lookup returns CDR1 GTSNPN and CDR2 SVGIG (reference sequence). Unmatched junction bases numbered 8, after V lost 8 bases and J lost 5 bases. CDR3 coding DNA: TGTGCCGGCAAAAGCGGGGGAGACAATGAGCAGTTCTTC. It specifies CAGKSGGDNEQFF.

This chain connects TRBV11-2 to TRBJ1-6; possibly TRBD1 for D (5 bases). The CDR3 covers 14 residues. Germline V gives CDR1 SGHAT, CDR2 FQNNGV. V shed 4 bases and J shed 14 bases, with 18 bases lying between them. The CDR3 coding sequence is TGTGCCAGCAGCTCGCGGGGAGGGGATCCGACCCTCCACTTT. This codes for CASSSRGGDPTLHF.

This sequence joins TRBV10-3 and TRBJ1-1; D unclear. Per germline, CDR1 ENHRY and CDR2 SYGVKD. Trimming removed 8 bases from V and 1 base from J, with 11 bases in between. The CDR3 is 13 amino acids. This CDR3 reads CAIQGQENTEAFF. Written as DNA, the CDR3 is TGTGCCATCCAAGGCCAGGAGAACACTGAAGCTTTCTTT.

The gene calls are TRBV6-5 and TRBJ1-4, with D hard to call. The CDR3 totals 14 residues. In germline, CDR1 is MNHEY, CDR2 SVGAGI. Trimming removed 5 bases from V and 8 bases from J, with 15 bases in between. In nucleotides, the CDR3 is TGTGCCAGCAGTCGAAGAGCGGCGGGCGAAAAACTGTTTTTT. Translated, it gives CASSRRAAGEKLFF.